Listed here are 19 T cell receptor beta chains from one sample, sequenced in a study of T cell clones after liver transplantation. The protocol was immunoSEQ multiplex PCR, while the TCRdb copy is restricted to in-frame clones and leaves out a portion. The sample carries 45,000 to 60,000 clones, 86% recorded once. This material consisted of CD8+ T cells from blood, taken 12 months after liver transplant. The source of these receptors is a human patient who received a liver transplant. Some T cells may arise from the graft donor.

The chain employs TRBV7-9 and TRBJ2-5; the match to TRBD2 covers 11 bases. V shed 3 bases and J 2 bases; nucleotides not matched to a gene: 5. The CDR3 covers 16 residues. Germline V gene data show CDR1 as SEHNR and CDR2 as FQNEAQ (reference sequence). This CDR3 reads CASSFLSGRGQETQYF. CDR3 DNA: TGTGCCAGCAGCTTTCTTAGCGGGAGGGGACAAGAGACCCAGTACTTC.

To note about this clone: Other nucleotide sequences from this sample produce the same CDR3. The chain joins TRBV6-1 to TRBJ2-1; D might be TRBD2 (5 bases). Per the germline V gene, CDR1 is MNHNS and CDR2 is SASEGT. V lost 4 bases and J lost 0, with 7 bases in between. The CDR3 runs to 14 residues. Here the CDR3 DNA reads TGTGCCAGCAGTGTCGCGGGCTCCTACAATGAGCAGTTCTTC. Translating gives CASSVAGSYNEQFF.

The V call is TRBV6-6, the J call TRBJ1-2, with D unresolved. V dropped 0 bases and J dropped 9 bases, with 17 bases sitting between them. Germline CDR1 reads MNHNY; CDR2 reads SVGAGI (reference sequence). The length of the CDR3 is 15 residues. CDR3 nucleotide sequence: TGTGCCAGCAGTTACTCGCCGGATCCGGGGAGTCGCTACACCTTC. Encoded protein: CASSYSPDPGSRYTF.

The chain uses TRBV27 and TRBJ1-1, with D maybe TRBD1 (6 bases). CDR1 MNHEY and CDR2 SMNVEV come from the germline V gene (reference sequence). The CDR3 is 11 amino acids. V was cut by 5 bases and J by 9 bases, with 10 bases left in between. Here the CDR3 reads CASSLGGQAFF. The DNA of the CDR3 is TGTGCCAGCAGTCTAGGGGGGCAAGCTTTCTTT.

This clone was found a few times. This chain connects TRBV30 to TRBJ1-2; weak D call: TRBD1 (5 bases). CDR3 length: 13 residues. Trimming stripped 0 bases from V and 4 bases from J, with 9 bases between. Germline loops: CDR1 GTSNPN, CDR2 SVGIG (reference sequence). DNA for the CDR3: TGTGCCTGGAGTGTTAGGCAGGGCTATGGCTACACCTTC. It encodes CAWSVRQGYGYTF.

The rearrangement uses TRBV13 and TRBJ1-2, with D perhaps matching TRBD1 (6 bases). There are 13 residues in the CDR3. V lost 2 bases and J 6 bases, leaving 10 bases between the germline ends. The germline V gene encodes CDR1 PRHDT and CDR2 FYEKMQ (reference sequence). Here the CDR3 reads CASSLSGVNGYTF. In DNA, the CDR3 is TGTGCCAGCAGCTTATCAGGGGTAAATGGCTACACCTTC.

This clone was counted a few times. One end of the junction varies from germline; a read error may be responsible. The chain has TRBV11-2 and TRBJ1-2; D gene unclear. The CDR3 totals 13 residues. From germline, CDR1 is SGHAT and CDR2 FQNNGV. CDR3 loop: CASRLAGYYGYTF. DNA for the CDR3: TGTGCCAGCAGATTAGCCGGATACTATGGCTACACCTTC.

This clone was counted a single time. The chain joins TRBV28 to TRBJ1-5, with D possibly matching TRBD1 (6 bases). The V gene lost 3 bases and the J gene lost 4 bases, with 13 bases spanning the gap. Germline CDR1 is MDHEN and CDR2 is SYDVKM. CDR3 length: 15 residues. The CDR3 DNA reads TGTGCCAGCAGTTTCGGGGGGCCCATTAATCAGCCCCAGCATTTT. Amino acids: CASSFGGPINQPQHF.

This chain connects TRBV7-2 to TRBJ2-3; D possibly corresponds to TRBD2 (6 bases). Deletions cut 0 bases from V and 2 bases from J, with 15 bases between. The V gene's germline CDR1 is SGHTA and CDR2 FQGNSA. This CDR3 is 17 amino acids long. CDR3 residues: CASSLAHPLAPTDTQYF. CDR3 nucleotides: TGTGCCAGCAGCTTAGCGCATCCTCTAGCGCCCACAGATACGCAGTATTTT.

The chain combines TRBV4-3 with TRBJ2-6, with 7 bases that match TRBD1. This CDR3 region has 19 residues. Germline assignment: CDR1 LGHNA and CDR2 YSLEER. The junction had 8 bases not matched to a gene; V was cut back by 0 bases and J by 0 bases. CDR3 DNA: TGCGCCAGCAGCCAAGATGAAGCCAGGGGGTTCTCTGGGGCCAACGTCCTGACTTTC. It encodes CASSQDEARGFSGANVLTF.

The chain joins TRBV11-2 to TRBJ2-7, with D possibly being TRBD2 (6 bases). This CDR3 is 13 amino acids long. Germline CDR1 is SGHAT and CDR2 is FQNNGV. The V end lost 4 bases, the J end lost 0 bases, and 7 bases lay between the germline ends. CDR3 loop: CASSSSDSYEQYF. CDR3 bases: TGTGCCAGCAGCTCTAGCGACTCCTACGAGCAGTACTTC. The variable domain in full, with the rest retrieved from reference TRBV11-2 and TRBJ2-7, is EAGVAQSPRYKIIEKRQSVAFWCNPISGHATLYWYQQILGQGPKLLIQFQNNGVVDDSQLPKDRFSAERLKGVDSTLKIQPAKLEDSAVYLCASSSSDSYEQYFGPGTRLTVT.

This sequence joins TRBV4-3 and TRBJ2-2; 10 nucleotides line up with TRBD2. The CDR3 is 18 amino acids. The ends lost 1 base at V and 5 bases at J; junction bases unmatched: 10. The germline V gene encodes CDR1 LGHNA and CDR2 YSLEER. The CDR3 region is CASSQGLAGVRLTGELFF. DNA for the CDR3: TGCGCCAGCAGCCAAGGTCTAGCGGGAGTTCGGCTGACCGGGGAGCTGTTTTTT.

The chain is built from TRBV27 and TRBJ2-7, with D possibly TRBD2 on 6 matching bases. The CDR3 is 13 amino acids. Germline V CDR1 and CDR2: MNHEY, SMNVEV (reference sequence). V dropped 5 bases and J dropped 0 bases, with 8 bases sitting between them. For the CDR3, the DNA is TGTGCCAGCAGTCTGACTAGCTCCTACGAGCAGTACTTC. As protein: CASSLTSSYEQYF.

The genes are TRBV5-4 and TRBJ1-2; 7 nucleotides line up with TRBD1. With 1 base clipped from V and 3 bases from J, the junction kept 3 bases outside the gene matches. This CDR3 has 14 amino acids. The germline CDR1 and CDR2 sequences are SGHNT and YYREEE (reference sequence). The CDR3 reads CASSLRQGDYGYTF. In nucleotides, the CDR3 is TGTGCCAGCAGCTTGCGGCAGGGGGACTATGGCTACACCTTC.

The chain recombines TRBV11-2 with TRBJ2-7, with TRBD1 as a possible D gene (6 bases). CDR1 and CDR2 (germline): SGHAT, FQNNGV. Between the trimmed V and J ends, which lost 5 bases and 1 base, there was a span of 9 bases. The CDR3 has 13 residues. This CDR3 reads CASSPRGSYEQYF. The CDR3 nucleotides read TGTGCCAGCAGCCCAAGGGGGTCCTACGAGCAGTACTTC.

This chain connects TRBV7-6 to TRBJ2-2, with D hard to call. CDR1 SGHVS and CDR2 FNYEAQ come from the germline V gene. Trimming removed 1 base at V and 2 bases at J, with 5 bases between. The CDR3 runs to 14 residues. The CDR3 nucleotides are TGTGCCAGCAGCTTAGGGGCAAACACCGGGGAGCTGTTTTTT. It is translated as CASSLGANTGELFF.

The DNA of the CDR3 is TGCGCCAGCAGCCATGGACCCGGGACAGGGGGCGCGAACACCGGGGAGCTGTTTTTT. Its translation is CASSHGPGTGGANTGELFF. This rearrangement joins TRBV4-1 to TRBJ2-2; TRBD1 agrees at 12 bases. V lost 3 bases, J lost 0 bases, and 8 bases stayed unmatched. The CDR3 has 19 amino acids. Germline CDR1 reads MGHRA; CDR2 reads YSYEKL.

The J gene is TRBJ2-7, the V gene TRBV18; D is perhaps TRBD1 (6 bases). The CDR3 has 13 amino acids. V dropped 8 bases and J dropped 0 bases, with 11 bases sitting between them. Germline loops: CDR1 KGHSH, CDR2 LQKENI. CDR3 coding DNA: TGTGCCAGCCCCTCGGACAGCTCCTACGAGCAGTACTTC. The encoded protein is CASPSDSSYEQYF.

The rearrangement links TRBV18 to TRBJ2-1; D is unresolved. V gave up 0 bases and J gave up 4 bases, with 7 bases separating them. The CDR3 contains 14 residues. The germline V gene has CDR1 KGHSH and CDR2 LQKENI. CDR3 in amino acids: CASSPPREYNEQFF. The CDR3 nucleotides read TGTGCCAGCTCACCACCACGTGAATACAATGAGCAGTTCTTC.